These 6 T cell receptor beta chains were all obtained from the same sample, sequenced in a study of shared clonotypes between healthy human individuals. Assay: immunoSEQ multiplex PCR; the TCRdb copy retains only in-frame clones and omits some. Among fewer than 1.8 million clones, just under 99% were seen once, and the ten largest hold under 0.45%. The sequenced material came from naive CD4+ T cells sorted from blood. The subset denotes: CD45RA+ positively selected. All receptors derive from a man younger than 45 in good health.

The chain employs TRBV11-2 and TRBJ2-2; 8 bases agree with TRBD2. Per germline, CDR1 SGHAT and CDR2 FQNNGV. This CDR3 spans 17 amino acids. V lost 2 bases to trimming and J lost 2 bases; unmatched junction nucleotides: 7. CDR3 coding DNA: TGTGCCAGCAGCTTAATTTTAGCGGGAAGTAACACCGGGGAGCTGTTTTTT. This gives the protein CASSLILAGSNTGELFF.

V usage is TRBV19 and J usage is TRBJ1-5; the D gene is possibly TRBD1 (5 bases). CDR1 is LNHDA and CDR2 is SQIVND in the germline V gene (reference sequence). V dropped 5 bases and J dropped 2 bases, with 16 bases sitting between them. This CDR3 region has 16 residues. CDR3 bases: TGTGCCAGTAGTCGGCCTCAGGGAAGAGGCAATCAGCCCCAGCATTTT. Translation: CASSRPQGRGNQPQHF.

The V and J genes are TRBV18 and TRBJ2-1; 11 nucleotides agree with TRBD2. Trimming took 3 bases from V and 5 from J; bases not matched to a gene: 3. This CDR3 region has 15 residues. Germline V lookup: CDR1 KGHSH, CDR2 LQKENI. The CDR3, as DNA: TGTGCCAGCTCACCGGGACTAGCGGATAACAATGAGCAGTTCTTC. Residues: CASSPGLADNNEQFF.

Comment on this clone: The sample has other DNA sequences that encode this CDR3 too. The chain combines TRBV19 with TRBJ2-7, with D unclear. The CDR3 is 14 amino acids. Germline assignment: CDR1 LNHDA and CDR2 SQIVND (reference sequence). V dropped 3 bases and J dropped 1 base, with 10 bases sitting between them. The CDR3 loop reads CASSIYPASYEQYF. CDR3 nucleotide sequence: TGTGCCAGTAGTATCTACCCTGCATCCTACGAGCAGTACTTC.

The CDR3 DNA is TGTGCCAGCTCACCATTAGGGACTAGCAACGAGCAGTACTTC. Encoded protein: CASSPLGTSNEQYF. The chain recombines TRBV18 with TRBJ2-7; 9 bases align to TRBD2. Looked up from germline, CDR1 is KGHSH and CDR2 is LQKENI. The CDR3 is 14 residues long. V was pared by 2 bases and J by 5 bases, with 4 bases of the junction left unmatched.

The chain couples TRBV11-2 to TRBJ1-3; weak D call: TRBD1 (6 bases). The CDR3 has 16 residues. V lost 6 bases and J 0 bases, leaving 15 bases between the germline ends. Germline loops: CDR1 SGHAT, CDR2 FQNNGV. The CDR3 sequence is CASREVQGYSGNTIYF. In DNA form, the CDR3 reads TGTGCCAGCAGGGAAGTACAGGGTTACTCTGGAAACACCATATATTTT.